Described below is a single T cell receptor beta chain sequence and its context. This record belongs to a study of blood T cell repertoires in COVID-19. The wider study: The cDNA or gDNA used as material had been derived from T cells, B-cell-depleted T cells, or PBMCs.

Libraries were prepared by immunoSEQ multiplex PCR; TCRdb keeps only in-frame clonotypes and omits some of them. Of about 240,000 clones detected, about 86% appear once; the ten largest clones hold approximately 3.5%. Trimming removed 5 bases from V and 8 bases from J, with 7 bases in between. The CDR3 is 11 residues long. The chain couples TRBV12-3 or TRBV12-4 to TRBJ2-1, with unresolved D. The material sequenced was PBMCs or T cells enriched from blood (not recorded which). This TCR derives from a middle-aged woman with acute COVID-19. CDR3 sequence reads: CASSPQYEQFF. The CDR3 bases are TGTGCCAGCAGTCCCCAGTATGAGCAGTTCTTC.